This TCR beta chain came from a study of cytomegalovirus exposure and HLA in healthy donors. Concerning this clone itself: What it binds is not known.

Findings and limits, study-wide: Roughly uniform depth of sequencing across donors was assumed in presence/absence analyses.

The length of the CDR3 is 15 residues. The V gene lost 6 bases and the J gene lost 1 base, with 10 bases spanning the gap. The germline gives CDR1 MNHEY, CDR2 SMNVEV (reference sequence). PCR was performed using 60 Vbeta and 13 Jbeta primers. In the authors' workflow: The authors later counted tens of millions of unique TCR beta chains, 9 million to 12 million of them shared. The protocol was immunoSEQ multiplex PCR, while the TCRdb copy is restricted to in-frame clones and leaves out a portion. V, J and clone size are taken as reported in that table, and D and trimming were inferred from the DNA itself. In the table there are roughly 140,000 clones, less than 85% of which are singletons.

The material sequenced was PBMCs. The V and J genes are TRBV27 and TRBJ1-6; D may be TRBD1 (6 bases). The receptor's source is a man in his forties in good health and CMV-seropositive. The CDR3 bases are TGTGCCAGCAGCCCACAGGGATCCTATAATTCACCCCTCCACTTT. It codes for CASSPQGSYNSPLHF.